A selection of T cell receptor beta chains follows, all from one sample in a study of blood T cell repertoires in COVID-19. Produced via immunoSEQ multiplex PCR; TCRdb's table is partial and in-frame only. The table has 400,000 or so clones, 88% seen once; the top ten hold over 2%. Source material: PBMCs or T cells enriched from blood (not recorded which). The receptors here all came from a woman aged 40-49 years with acute COVID-19. Both conserved end residues are part of each CDR3. D genes are given only for firm matches. Rows give clone size only sometimes, using once, few, many, or a class for an expanded clone.

15	TRBJ1-4	-	TRBV2	TRBD1	TGTGCCAGCAGTTCGACAGGGGGCGTTAATGAAAAACTGTTTTTT	CASSSTGGVNEKLFF
16	TRBJ2-7	-	TRBV4-1	TRBD2	TGCGCCAGCAGCCAGGTGGGACTAGCGGAATACTACGAGCAGTACTTC	CASSQVGLAEYYEQYF
16	TRBJ1-5	-	TRBV10-3	-	TGTGCCATCAGTGATATGAGGGAGGGAAGCAATCAGCCCCAGCATTTT	CAISDMREGSNQPQHF
15	TRBJ1-4	-	TRBV7-8	-	TGTGCCAGCGGGATCCTGCGGGGGGGTGGTGAAAAACTGTTTTTT	CASGILRGGGEKLFF
14	TRBJ2-3	-	TRBV7-9	TRBD1	TGTGCCAGCAGCTGGGACAGTTTCACAGATACGCAGTATTTT	CASSWDSFTDTQYF
16	TRBJ2-4	-	TRBV21-1	-	TGTGCCAGCAGCAAAACCTCAGGCATAGCCAAAAACATTCAGTACTTC	CASSKTSGIAKNIQYF
18	TRBJ1-6	-	TRBV6-4	TRBD1	TGTGCCAGCAGCGCCCAGTTAAACCTCGGGACAGGGGGGTCACCCCTCCACTTT	CASSAQLNLGTGGSPLHF
16	TRBJ1-2	-	TRBV6-9	-	TGTGCCAGCAGTTATTCGTTTCAGAGGCAAGGCTATGGCTACACCTTC	CASSYSFQRQGYGYTF
12	TRBJ1-1	-	TRBV2	-	TGTGCCAGCAGTGAACAGAACACTGAAGCTTTCTTT	CASSEQNTEAFF
14	TRBJ2-2	few	TRBV2	-	TGTGCCAGCAGACACAGACTACAACCCGGGGAGCTGTTTTTT	CASRHRLQPGELFF
16	TRBJ1-2	-	TRBV19	-	TGTGCCAGTAGTATCGGACGCCCGGGGGGTGGCTATGGCTACACCTTC	CASSIGRPGGGYGYTF
16	TRBJ2-1	-	TRBV27	TRBD1	TGTGCCAGCACCCCTAGGGGACAGGGATTTTCTAATGAGCAGTTCTTC	CASTPRGQGFSNEQFF
15	TRBJ2-7	-	TRBV6-1	-	TGTGCCAGCAGTGAAGACGGAGTGCATCCCTTCGAGCAGTACTTC	CASSEDGVHPFEQYF
16	TRBJ1-6	-	TRBV14	-	TGTGCCAGCAGCCCGTACGTTTGGGGGCTTAATTCACCCCTCCACTTT	CASSPYVWGLNSPLHF
15	TRBJ1-1	-	TRBV18	-	TGTGCCAGCTCACCAGATCCAACACCCAACACTGAAGCTTTCTTT	CASSPDPTPNTEAFF
14	TRBJ1-2	-	TRBV2	-	TGTGCCAGCTCGTTGTCCGGGTCGGTGAATGGCTACACCTTC	CASSLSGSVNGYTF
14	TRBJ2-6	-	TRBV5-4	-	TGTGCCAGCAGCCTACCGTCTGGGGCCAACGTCCTGACTTTC	CASSLPSGANVLTF
17	TRBJ1-5	-	TRBV2	-	TGTGCCAGCAGTGAAGTGGTTGGGAGGGGTTCGAATCAGCCCCAGCATTTT	CASSEVVGRGSNQPQHF
13	TRBJ1-2	-	TRBV6-5	-	TGTGCCAGCAGCCGAGGACAGATCTATGGCTACACCTTC	CASSRGQIYGYTF
14	TRBJ1-2	-	TRBV6-5	-	TGTGCCAGCAGTTACAACCCTCGGGGGGGCGGCTACACCTTC	CASSYNPRGGGYTF
14	TRBJ1-2	-	TRBV7-9	-	TGTGCCAGCAGCTTAGCGCGGGCAGGGGATGGCTACACCTTC	CASSLARAGDGYTF
16	TRBJ2-2	-	TRBV27	TRBD2	TGTGCCAGCAGCCAACTAGCGGGGGGGCGGAGCGGGGAGCTGTTTTTT	CASSQLAGGRSGELFF
15	TRBJ2-1	-	TRBV5-1	TRBD2	TGCGCCAGCAGCTTGGAGGGACTAGCGCCCGATGAGCAGTTCTTC	CASSLEGLAPDEQFF
13	TRBJ2-7	once	TRBV29-1	TRBD1	TGCAGCGTCCGGGACAGGGGCCACTACGAGCAGTACTTC	CSVRDRGHYEQYF
16	TRBJ2-5	-	TRBV30	TRBD2	TGTGCCTGGAGCGTGGCGAACGGGGGGGTTCAAGAGACCCAGTACTTC	CAWSVANGGVQETQYF
14	TRBJ2-5	-	TRBV6-5	-	TGTGCCAGCAGAGGTCCCCGCGGGATAGAGACCCAGTACTTC	CASRGPRGIETQYF
14	TRBJ1-5	few	TRBV2	TRBD1	TGTGCCAGCAGCGGGACAGGGGGAAATCAGCCCCAGCATTTT	CASSGTGGNQPQHF
15	TRBJ2-1	-	TRBV30	TRBD2	TGTGCCTGGAGTAGGTATAGCGGGGGGGCAAATGAGCAGTTCTTC	CAWSRYSGGANEQFF
15	TRBJ1-2	-	TRBV5-4	TRBD1	TGTGCCAGCAGCTTGGACAGGGGGACGAACTATGGCTACACCTTC	CASSLDRGTNYGYTF
13	TRBJ1-5	-	TRBV7-8	-	TGTGCCAGCAGTCTAGAGTCGGGTCAGCCCCAGCATTTT	CASSLESGQPQHF
15	TRBJ2-1	-	TRBV10-3	-	TGTGCCATCAGTGAGTCGATTGCAGGGAGCGGGGAGCAGTTCTTC	CAISESIAGSGEQFF
11	TRBJ2-7	once	TRBV2	-	TGTGCCAGCAGTTGGGGGGACGAGCAGTACTTC	CASSWGDEQYF
18	TRBJ1-6	-	TRBV27	-	TGTGCCAGCAGTTTACAACGGACAGCTATTACCTATAATTCACCCCTCCACTTT	CASSLQRTAITYNSPLHF
14	TRBJ2-7	-	TRBV5-1	-	TGCGCCAGCAGCTTGGAAGCCAGGGGCTACGAGCAGTACTTC	CASSLEARGYEQYF
13	TRBJ1-4	-	TRBV30	-	TGTGCCTGGAGGTCAGCAACTAATGAAAAACTGTTTTTT	CAWRSATNEKLFF
14	TRBJ2-7	-	TRBV15	TRBD1	TGTGCCACCAGCAGAGGGACAGGGGGATACGAGCAGTACTTC	CATSRGTGGYEQYF
15	TRBJ1-6	-	TRBV27	-	TGTGCCAGCAGTTTATCGGACAGATCATTTTCACCCCTCCACTTT	CASSLSDRSFSPLHF
14	TRBJ1-4	-	TRBV19	-	TGTGCCAGTAGTTCACAGGGAGTTGGAGAAAAACTGTTTTTT	CASSSQGVGEKLFF
17	TRBJ1-2	-	TRBV7-9	TRBD1	TGTGCCAGCAGCCGAACCGGACAGGGCCCCTCCACCTATGGCTACACCTTC	CASSRTGQGPSTYGYTF
14	TRBJ1-5	-	TRBV25-1	-	TGTGCCAGCAGTGAATTGGCGGACAATCAGCCCCAGCATTTT	CASSELADNQPQHF
16	TRBJ2-3	once	TRBV7-2	TRBD2	TGTGCCAGCAGCTTAATCGCGGGGGGGCTAAGTGATACGCAGTATTTT	CASSLIAGGLSDTQYF